The 10 T cell receptor beta chains reported below all come from one sample, sequenced in a study of blood T cell repertoires in COVID-19. Here immunoSEQ multiplex PCR was the method, and the copy in TCRdb shows in-frame clones only, minus some. The sample records 220,000 or so clones, about 86% being singletons. The material sequenced was peripheral blood. These receptors all stem from a woman aged 45-60 years with COVID-19, enrolled during active disease.

The CDR3 DNA follows: TGTGCCAGTAGTACCCGACAGACCCTGAACACTGAAGCTTTCTTT. It specifies CASSTRQTLNTEAFF. V is TRBV19 and J is TRBJ1-1, with D possibly being TRBD1 (5 bases). The CDR3 has 15 amino acids. The V gene lost 4 bases and the J gene lost 0 bases, with 12 bases spanning the gap. Germline CDR1 and CDR2: LNHDA and SQIVND (reference sequence).

The CDR3 loop reads CASSAVVGGNEQFF. The CDR3 DNA reads as TGTGCCAGCAGCGCAGTGGTGGGGGGAAATGAGCAGTTCTTC. V is TRBV9 and J is TRBJ2-1, with D possibly TRBD2 on 6 matching bases. V lost 3 bases and J 7 bases, leaving 14 bases between the germline ends. The CDR3 length is 14 residues. Germline V gene lookup returns CDR1 SGDLS and CDR2 YYNGEE.

This clone was counted between two and nine times. This chain joins TRBV7-3 and TRBJ2-5; D is possibly TRBD1 (7 bases). The germline V gene has CDR1 SGHTA and CDR2 FQGTGA. This CDR3 has 15 amino acids. Trimming left V 2 bases short and J 3 bases short, with 13 bases between. The CDR3 is CASSLGGGKEETQYF. The CDR3 DNA reads TGTGCCAGCAGCTTAGGAGGGGGCAAAGAAGAGACCCAGTACTTC.

V usage is TRBV4-1 and J usage is TRBJ2-7; TRBD2 might be the D (6 bases). Trimming removed 5 bases at V and 0 bases at J, with 17 bases between. This CDR3 has 16 amino acids. Germline values: CDR1 MGHRA, CDR2 YSYEKL. CDR3 coding DNA: TGCGCCAGCAGCGCACACGAGCGGGCAAGCTCCTACGAGCAGTACTTC. Amino acid sequence: CASSAHERASSYEQYF.

This clone was seen just once. The V gene is TRBV6-2 or TRBV6-3, the J gene TRBJ2-3, with 7 bases that match TRBD2. V lost 5 bases and J lost 1; bases outside the gene matches: 9. CDR3 length equals 16 residues. The germline V gene encodes CDR1 MNHEY and CDR2 SVGEGT. The CDR3 region has the DNA TGTGCCAGCAGTCGCCCCCGGGGGGATGGCACAGATACGCAGTATTTT. Translating it yields CASSRPRGDGTDTQYF.

The gene calls are TRBV7-9 and TRBJ1-1; perhaps TRBD1 as D (5 bases). The CDR3 extends over 13 amino acids. V lost 7 bases, J lost 7 bases, and 16 bases lay in between. In germline, CDR1 is SEHNR, CDR2 FQNEAQ (reference sequence). CDR3 amino acids: CASTPGGNGEAFF. The CDR3 DNA follows: TGTGCCAGCACCCCCGGGGGGAACGGTGAAGCTTTCTTT.

The rearrangement uses TRBV18 and TRBJ1-6, with a possible D match to TRBD1 (5 bases). This CDR3 has 14 amino acids. CDR1 is KGHSH and CDR2 is LQKENI in the germline V gene. V was trimmed by 3 bases and J by 3 bases, leaving 6 bases between them. The CDR3 coding sequence is TGTGCCAGCTCACCCGACAGCTATAATTCACCCCTCCACTTT. Its translation is CASSPDSYNSPLHF.

The V and J genes are TRBV5-1 and TRBJ2-3, with D uncertain. Germline CDR1 reads SGHRS; CDR2 reads YFSETQ. Trimming stripped 0 bases from V and 5 bases from J, with 13 bases between. The CDR3 is made up of 15 amino acids. CDR3 sequence reads: CASSLEVSGLDTQYF. The CDR3 DNA reads as TGCGCCAGCAGCTTGGAGGTTTCAGGTCTAGATACGCAGTATTTT.

The chain carries TRBV28 and TRBJ1-1, with D hard to call. The ends were cut back, 7 bases at V and 0 bases at J, with 36 bases in the middle. This CDR3 contains 22 residues. Germline CDR1 is MDHEN and CDR2 is SYDVKM. The chain's CDR3 is CASTPLDMVGKLEGKMNTEAFF. The CDR3 DNA follows: TGTGCCAGCACTCCCCTCGATATGGTTGGTAAGTTGGAGGGAAAAATGAACACTGAAGCTTTCTTT.

V and J are TRBV28 and TRBJ1-1; D call uncertain. The CDR3 is made up of 15 amino acids. The V gene's germline CDR1 is MDHEN and CDR2 SYDVKM. The V and J ends lost 5 bases and 0 bases respectively, with 13 bases between them. CDR3 loop: CASSPRRLMNTEAFF. The CDR3 DNA reads as TGTGCCAGCAGTCCCCGGAGGTTAATGAACACTGAAGCTTTCTTT.